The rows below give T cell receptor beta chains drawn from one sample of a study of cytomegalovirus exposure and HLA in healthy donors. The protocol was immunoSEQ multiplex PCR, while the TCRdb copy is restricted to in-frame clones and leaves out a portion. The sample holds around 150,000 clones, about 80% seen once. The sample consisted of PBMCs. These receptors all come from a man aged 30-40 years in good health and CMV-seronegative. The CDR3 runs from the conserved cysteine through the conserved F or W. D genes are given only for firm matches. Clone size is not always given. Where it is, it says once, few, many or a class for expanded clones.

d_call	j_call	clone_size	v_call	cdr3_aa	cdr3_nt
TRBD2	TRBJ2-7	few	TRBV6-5	CASSRLAGGYEQYF	TGTGCCAGCAGCAGACTAGCGGGAGGCTACGAGCAGTACTTC
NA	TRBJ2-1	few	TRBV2	CASPRSGRYNEQFF	TGTGCCAGCCCCCGTAGCGGTAGGTACAATGAGCAGTTCTTC
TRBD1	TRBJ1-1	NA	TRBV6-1	CASRRRESGTESF	TGTGCCAGCAGAAGGCGAGAATCCGGGACAGAAAGCTTT
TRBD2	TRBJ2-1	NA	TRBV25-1	CASRTTSGTYNEQFF	TGTGCCAGCAGAACTACTAGCGGCACCTACAATGAGCAGTTCTTC
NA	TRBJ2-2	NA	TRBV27	CASSPPGLISGELFF	TGTGCCAGCAGCCCTCCGGGACTCATATCCGGGGAGCTGTTTTTT
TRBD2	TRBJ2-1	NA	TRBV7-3	CASSYGTSAYNEQFF	TGTGCCAGCAGCTACGGGACTAGCGCCTACAATGAGCAGTTCTTC
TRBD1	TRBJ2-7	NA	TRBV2	CASQRQGVYEQYF	TGTGCCAGCCAAAGACAGGGAGTGTACGAGCAGTACTTC
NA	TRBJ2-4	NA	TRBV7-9	CASSPSGGDIQYF	TGTGCCAGCAGCCCGTCCGGGGGTGACATTCAGTACTTC
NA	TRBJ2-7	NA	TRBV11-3	CASSRGLEQYF	TGTGCCAGCAGCCGCGGTTTGGAGCAGTACTTC
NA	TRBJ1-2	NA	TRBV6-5	CASSSWQSASGYTF	TGTGCCAGCAGTTCGTGGCAGTCAGCGAGTGGCTACACCTTC
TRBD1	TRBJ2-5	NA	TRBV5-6	CASSWAGGKETQYF	TGTGCCAGCAGTTGGGCAGGGGGCAAAGAGACCCAGTACTTC
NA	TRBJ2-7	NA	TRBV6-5	CASSYSVNRVLYEQYF	TGTGCCAGCAGTTACTCTGTTAACAGGGTCTTGTACGAGCAGTACTTC
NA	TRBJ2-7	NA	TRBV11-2	CASSRRQGQGNEQYF	TGTGCCAGCAGCCGCCGTCAGGGGCAGGGGAACGAGCAGTACTTC
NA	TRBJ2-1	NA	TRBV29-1	CSVDDIAGWGEQFF	TGCAGCGTCGATGACATTGCGGGATGGGGTGAGCAGTTCTTC
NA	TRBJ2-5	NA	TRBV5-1	CASREESETQYF	TGCGCCAGCAGGGAGGAATCTGAGACCCAGTACTTC
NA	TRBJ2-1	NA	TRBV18	CASSDRVYNEQFF	TGTGCCAGCTCAGACCGGGTCTACAATGAGCAGTTCTTC
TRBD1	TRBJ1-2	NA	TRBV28	CAWGVTGVYGYTF	TGTGCTTGGGGGGTGACAGGGGTATATGGCTACACCTTC
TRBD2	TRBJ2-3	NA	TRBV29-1	CSVKPPGTSGRDTQYF	TGCAGCGTGAAGCCTCCCGGGACTAGCGGGAGAGATACGCAGTATTTT
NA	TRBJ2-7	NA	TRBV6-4	CASRATYSSYEQYF	TGTGCCAGCAGGGCGACCTACAGTTCCTACGAGCAGTACTTC
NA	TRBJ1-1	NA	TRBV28	CASSLIRGLNTEAFF	TGTGCCAGCAGTTTGATTAGGGGCCTGAACACTGAAGCTTTCTTT
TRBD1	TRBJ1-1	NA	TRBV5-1	CASSLRQGVTNTEAFF	TGCGCCAGCAGCTTACGACAGGGGGTGACGAACACTGAAGCTTTCTTT
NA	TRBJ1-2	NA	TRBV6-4	CASSDSRQGNYGYTF	TGTGCCAGCAGTGACTCGAGGCAGGGGAACTATGGCTACACCTTC
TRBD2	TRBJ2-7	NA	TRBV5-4	CASSWGGGGAYEQYF	TGTGCCAGCAGCTGGGGAGGCGGGGGGGCCTACGAGCAGTACTTC
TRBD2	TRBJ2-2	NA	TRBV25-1	CASSEYKGKRGNTGELFF	TGTGCCAGCAGTGAATATAAGGGCAAGCGGGGGAACACCGGGGAGCTGTTTTTT
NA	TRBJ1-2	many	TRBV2	CASRARQRQVTAGYTF	TGTGCCAGCAGAGCCCGACAACGACAGGTCACCGCTGGCTACACCTTC
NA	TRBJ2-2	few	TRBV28	CASTSDRRNTGELFF	TGTGCCAGCACTTCCGACAGGCGGAACACCGGGGAGCTGTTTTTT
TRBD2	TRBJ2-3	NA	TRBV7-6	CASTLSGASTDTQYF	TGTGCCAGCACTCTCAGCGGGGCTAGCACAGATACGCAGTATTTT
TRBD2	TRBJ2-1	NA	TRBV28	CASSTGGASYNEQFF	TGTGCCAGCAGCACCGGGGGGGCTTCCTACAATGAGCAGTTCTTC
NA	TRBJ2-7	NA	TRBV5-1	CASSHPGGSYEQYF	TGCGCCAGCAGCCACCCAGGGGGGAGCTACGAGCAGTACTTC
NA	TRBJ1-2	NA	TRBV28	CASSSHNYGYPF	TGTGCCAGCAGTTCACACAACTATGGCTACCCCTTC
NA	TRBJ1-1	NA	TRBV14	CASSRWDTHTEAFF	TGTGCCAGCAGCCGATGGGACACCCACACTGAAGCTTTCTTT
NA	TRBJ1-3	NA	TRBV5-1	CASSLDRVSGNTIYF	TGCGCCAGCAGCTTGGACAGGGTTTCTGGAAACACCATATATTTT
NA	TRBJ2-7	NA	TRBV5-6	CASSYARDRFEQYF	TGTGCCAGCAGCTACGCCCGAGACAGGTTCGAGCAGTACTTC
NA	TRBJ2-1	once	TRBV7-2	CASSPRPGVNEQFF	TGTGCCAGCAGTCCCCGCCCAGGGGTCAATGAGCAGTTCTTC
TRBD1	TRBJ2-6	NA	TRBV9	CASSVASGTAGANVLTF	TGTGCCAGCAGCGTAGCTTCCGGGACAGCTGGGGCCAACGTCCTGACTTTC
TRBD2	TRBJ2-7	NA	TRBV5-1	CASSPGLAVSYEQYF	TGCGCCAGCAGCCCGGGACTAGCGGTCTCCTACGAGCAGTACTTC
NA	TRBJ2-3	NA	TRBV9	CASSVRQATDTQYF	TGTGCCAGCAGCGTACGACAGGCCACAGATACGCAGTATTTT
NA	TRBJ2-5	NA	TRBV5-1	CASSLPRVLGETQYF	TGCGCCAGCAGCTTGCCCCGTGTGTTGGGCGAGACCCAGTACTTC
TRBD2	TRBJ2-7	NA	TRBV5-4	CASSLKRGSSYEQYF	TGTGCCAGCAGCTTGAAGCGGGGGAGCTCCTACGAGCAGTACTTC
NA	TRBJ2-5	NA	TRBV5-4	CASSLASTETQYF	TGTGCCAGCAGCTTGGCTAGTACTGAGACCCAGTACTTC